This TCR beta chain was profiled in a study of early T cells in non-severe SARS-CoV-2 infection. The CDR3 runs 15 residues. CDR1 is MNHEY, CDR2 SVGEGT, per germline. The trim removed 5 bases at V and 3 bases at J, leaving 5 bases unmatched. TCRdb reanalysed the 5' RACE reads using MiXCR and keeps one entry per CDR3 protein. This sample has nearly 45,000 distinct CDR3 sequences, with approximately 10% found just once. The sample consisted of whole blood. The rearrangement joins TRBV6-2 or TRBV6-3 to TRBJ2-5; TRBD1 agrees at 11 bases. The TCR originated in an adult who was a healthcare worker with PCR-confirmed SARS-CoV-2 infection or an uninfected control (not recorded which). The CDR3 region has the DNA TGTGCCAGCAGTAAACCGGGACAGGGGGAAGAGACCCAGTACTTC. Protein: CASSKPGQGEETQYF.